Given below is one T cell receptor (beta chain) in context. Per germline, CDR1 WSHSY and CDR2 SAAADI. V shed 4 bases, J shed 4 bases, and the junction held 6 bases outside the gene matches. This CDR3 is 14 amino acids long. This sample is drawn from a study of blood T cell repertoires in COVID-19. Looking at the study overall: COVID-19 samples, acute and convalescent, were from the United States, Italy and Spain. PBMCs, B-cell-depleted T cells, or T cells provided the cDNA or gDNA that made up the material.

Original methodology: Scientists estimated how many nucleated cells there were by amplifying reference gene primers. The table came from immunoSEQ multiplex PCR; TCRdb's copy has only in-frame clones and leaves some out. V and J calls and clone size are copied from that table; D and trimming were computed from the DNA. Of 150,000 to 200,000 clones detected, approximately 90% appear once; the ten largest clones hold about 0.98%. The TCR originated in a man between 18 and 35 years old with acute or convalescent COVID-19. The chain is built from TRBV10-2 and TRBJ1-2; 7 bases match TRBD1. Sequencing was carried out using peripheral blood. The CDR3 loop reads CASSVGDRSYGYTF. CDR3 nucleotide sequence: TGCGCCAGCAGTGTGGGGGACAGATCCTATGGCTACACCTTC.